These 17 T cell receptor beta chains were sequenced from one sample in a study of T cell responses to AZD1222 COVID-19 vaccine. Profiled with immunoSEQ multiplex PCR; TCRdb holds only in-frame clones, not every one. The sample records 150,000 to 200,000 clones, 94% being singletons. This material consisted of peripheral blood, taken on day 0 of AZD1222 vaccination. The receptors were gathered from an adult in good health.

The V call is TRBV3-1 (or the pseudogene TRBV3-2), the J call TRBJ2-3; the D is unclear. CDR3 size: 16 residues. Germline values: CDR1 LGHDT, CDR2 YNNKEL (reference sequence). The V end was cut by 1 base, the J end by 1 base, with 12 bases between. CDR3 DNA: TGTGCCAGCAGCCAAGTTCGCCTAGTTGGCACAGATACGCAGTATTTT. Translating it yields CASSQVRLVGTDTQYF.

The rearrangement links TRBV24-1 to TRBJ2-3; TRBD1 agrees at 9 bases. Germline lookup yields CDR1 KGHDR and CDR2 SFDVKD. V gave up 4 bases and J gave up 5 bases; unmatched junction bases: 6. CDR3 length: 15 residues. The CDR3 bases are TGTGCCACCAGTGAGTTGGGACAGGGCGGAGATACGCAGTATTTT. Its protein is CATSELGQGGDTQYF.

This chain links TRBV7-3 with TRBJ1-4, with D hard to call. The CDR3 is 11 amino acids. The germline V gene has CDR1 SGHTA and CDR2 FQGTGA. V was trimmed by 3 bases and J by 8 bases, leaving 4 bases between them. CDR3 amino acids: CASSLKEKLFF. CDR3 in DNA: TGTGCCAGCAGCTTGAAAGAAAAACTGTTTTTT.

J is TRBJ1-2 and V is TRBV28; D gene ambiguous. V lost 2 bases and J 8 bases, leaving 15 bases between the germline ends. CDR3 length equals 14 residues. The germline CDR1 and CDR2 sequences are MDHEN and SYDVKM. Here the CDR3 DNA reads TGTGCCAGCAGTTTAATAGGCGTTATAAGGGGCTACACCTTC. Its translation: CASSLIGVIRGYTF.

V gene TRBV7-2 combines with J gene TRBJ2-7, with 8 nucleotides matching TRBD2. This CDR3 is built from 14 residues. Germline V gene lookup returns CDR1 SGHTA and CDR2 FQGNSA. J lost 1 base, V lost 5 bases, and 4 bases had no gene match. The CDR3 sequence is CASSASGFSYEQYF. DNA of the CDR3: TGTGCCAGCAGCGCTAGCGGGTTTTCCTACGAGCAGTACTTC.

CDR3 bases: TGTGCCAGCAGCCCCACGGGTCGGGGTGAGCAGTTCTTC. Protein: CASSPTGRGEQFF. The chain combines TRBV7-3 with TRBJ2-1, with TRBD2 as a possible D gene (5 bases). Trimming took off 5 bases at V and 9 bases at J, with 14 bases between the two ends. Germline-derived CDR1 and CDR2 are SGHTA and FQGTGA. The CDR3 has 13 residues.

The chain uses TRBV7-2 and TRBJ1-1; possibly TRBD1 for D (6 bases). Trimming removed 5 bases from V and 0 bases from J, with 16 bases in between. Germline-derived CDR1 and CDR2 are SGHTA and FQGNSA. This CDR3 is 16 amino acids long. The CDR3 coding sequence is TGTGCCAGCAGCCCCGCGGTGGGGACAATGAACACTGAAGCTTTCTTT. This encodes CASSPAVGTMNTEAFF.

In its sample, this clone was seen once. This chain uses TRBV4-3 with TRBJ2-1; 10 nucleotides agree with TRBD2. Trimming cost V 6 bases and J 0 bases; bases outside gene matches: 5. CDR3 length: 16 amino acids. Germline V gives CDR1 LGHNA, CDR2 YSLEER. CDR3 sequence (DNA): TGCGCCAGCAGTCGGACTAGCGGTCCCTCCTACAATGAGCAGTTCTTC. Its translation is CASSRTSGPSYNEQFF.

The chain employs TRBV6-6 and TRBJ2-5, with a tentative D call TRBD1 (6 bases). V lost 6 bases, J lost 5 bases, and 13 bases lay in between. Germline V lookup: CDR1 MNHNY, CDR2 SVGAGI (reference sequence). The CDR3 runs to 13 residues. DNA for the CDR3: TGTGCCAGCAGACAGGGAGTTGGGGAGACCCAGTACTTC. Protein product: CASRQGVGETQYF.

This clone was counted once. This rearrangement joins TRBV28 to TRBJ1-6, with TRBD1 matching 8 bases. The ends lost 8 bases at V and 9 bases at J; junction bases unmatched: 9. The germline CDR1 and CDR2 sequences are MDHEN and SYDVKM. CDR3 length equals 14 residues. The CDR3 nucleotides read TGTGCCAGCCGTCCCCCAGGGGGCGTTTCACCCCTCCACTTT. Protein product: CASRPPGGVSPLHF.

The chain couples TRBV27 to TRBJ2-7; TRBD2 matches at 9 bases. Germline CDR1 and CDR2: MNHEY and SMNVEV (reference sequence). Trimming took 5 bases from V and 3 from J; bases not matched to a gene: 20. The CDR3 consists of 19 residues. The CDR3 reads CASSPTGGGRALGGYEQYF. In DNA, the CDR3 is TGTGCCAGCAGTCCAACCGGGGGCGGGAGGGCCTTAGGAGGCTACGAGCAGTACTTC.

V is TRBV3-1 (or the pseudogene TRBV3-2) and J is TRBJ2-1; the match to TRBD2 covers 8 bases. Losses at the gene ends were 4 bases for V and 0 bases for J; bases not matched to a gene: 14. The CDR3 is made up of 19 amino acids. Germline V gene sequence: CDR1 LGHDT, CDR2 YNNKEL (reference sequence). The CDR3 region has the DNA TGTGCCAGCAGCCGTGAGGGGCTAGCGGGCGGCCTCTCCTACAATGAGCAGTTCTTC. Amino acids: CASSREGLAGGLSYNEQFF.

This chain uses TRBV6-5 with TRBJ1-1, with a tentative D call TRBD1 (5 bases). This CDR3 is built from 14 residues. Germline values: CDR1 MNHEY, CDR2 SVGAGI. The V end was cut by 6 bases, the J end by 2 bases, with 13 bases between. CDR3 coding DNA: TGTGCCAGCAGACGCCAGGGTTTTAACACTGAAGCTTTCTTT. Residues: CASRRQGFNTEAFF.

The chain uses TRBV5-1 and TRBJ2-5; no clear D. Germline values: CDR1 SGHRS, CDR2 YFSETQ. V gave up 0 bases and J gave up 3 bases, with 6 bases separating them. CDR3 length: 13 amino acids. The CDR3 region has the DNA TGCGCCAGCAGCTTGGTAGGGAAAGAGACCCAGTACTTC. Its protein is CASSLVGKETQYF.

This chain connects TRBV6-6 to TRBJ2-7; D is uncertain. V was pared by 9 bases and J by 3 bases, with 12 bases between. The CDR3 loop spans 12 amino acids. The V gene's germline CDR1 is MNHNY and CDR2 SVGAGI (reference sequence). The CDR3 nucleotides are TGTGCCAGACCGACCGAGGACTACGAGCAGTACTTC. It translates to CARPTEDYEQYF.

This CDR3 reads CASSLILAGAMDTQYF. The CDR3, as DNA: TGCGCCAGCAGCTTGATCCTAGCGGGAGCCATGGATACGCAGTATTTT. The chain joins TRBV5-1 to TRBJ2-3; 10 nucleotides line up with TRBD2. J was trimmed by 6 bases and V by 1 base; bases with no gene match: 8. The CDR3 covers 16 residues. In germline, CDR1 is SGHRS, CDR2 YFSETQ.

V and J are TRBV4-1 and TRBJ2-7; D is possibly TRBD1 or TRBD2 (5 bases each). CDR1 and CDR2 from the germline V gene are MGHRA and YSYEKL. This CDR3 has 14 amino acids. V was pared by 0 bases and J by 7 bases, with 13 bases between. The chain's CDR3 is CASSQDPGLGEQYF. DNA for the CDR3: TGCGCCAGCAGCCAAGATCCGGGGCTAGGAGAGCAGTACTTC.